Below, 17 T cell receptor beta chains from the same sample are listed, as sequenced in a study of cytomegalovirus exposure and HLA in healthy donors. The method was immunoSEQ multiplex PCR; TCRdb's version includes in-frame clones alone and lacks a portion of them. The sample consists of approximately 150,000 clones, approximately 86% of them appearing once. Sequencing was carried out using PBMCs. All receptors come from a man aged 25-40 years in good health and CMV-seropositive.

This chain joins TRBV11-2 and TRBJ2-7; 9 positions match TRBD2. The CDR3 is 15 amino acids. Germline trimming cut 0 bases from V and 2 bases from J; bases unmatched to any gene: 2. CDR1 is SGHAT, CDR2 FQNNGV, per germline. The CDR3 here is CASSLDASGAYEQYF. The CDR3 bases are TGTGCCAGCAGCTTAGACGCTAGCGGGGCCTACGAGCAGTACTTC.

This rearrangement joins TRBV5-5 to TRBJ2-1, with 7 bases lining up with TRBD2. The CDR3 spans 13 residues. Germline loops: CDR1 SGHKS, CDR2 YYEKEE (reference sequence). V dropped 7 bases and J dropped 8; count of bases not matched to a gene: 9. CDR3 protein: CASLATSFHEQFF. In DNA form, the CDR3 reads TGTGCCAGCCTTGCGACTAGCTTCCATGAGCAGTTCTTC.

Regarding this clone: The germline gene is not matched at one end of the junction; a read error may be the cause. The chain combines TRBV7-7 with TRBJ2-7; 12 bases are a match to TRBD2. The germline V gene has CDR1 SSHAT and CDR2 FNYEAQ (reference sequence). The CDR3 spans 18 residues. CDR3 sequence: CASSLSLAGGPWAYEQYF. The CDR3 DNA is TGTGCTAGCAGCTTAAGCCTAGCGGGGGGGCCTTGGGCCTACGAGCAGTACTTC.

The chain combines TRBV5-4 with TRBJ1-4; TRBD1 might be the D (6 bases). In germline, CDR1 is SGHNT, CDR2 YYREEE (reference sequence). The CDR3 is made up of 16 amino acids. Trimming stripped 4 bases from V and 4 bases from J, with 17 bases between. This chain's CDR3 is CASSLQGRSNNEKLFF. The CDR3 DNA follows: TGTGCCAGCAGCCTCCAGGGGCGAAGTAATAATGAAAAACTGTTTTTT.

The V gene is TRBV5-4, the J gene TRBJ2-5; the D gene is possibly TRBD2 (5 bases). Germline CDR1 and CDR2: SGHNT and YYREEE (reference sequence). Trimming cost V 6 bases and J 1 base, with 10 bases left between them. This CDR3 has 13 residues. The CDR3 reads CASTGKGQETQYF. CDR3 nucleotide sequence: TGTGCCAGCACGGGAAAGGGCCAAGAGACCCAGTACTTC.

V usage is TRBV6-5 and J usage is TRBJ1-2, with a tentative D call TRBD1 (5 bases). Trimming took 0 bases from V and 4 from J, leaving 12 bases between them. This CDR3 region has 15 residues. Germline assignment: CDR1 MNHEY and CDR2 SVGAGI. CDR3 DNA: TGTGCCAGCAGTTACTCGGGGGAGGGGCCCTATGGCTACACCTTC. This gives the protein CASSYSGEGPYGYTF.

This clone was recorded a few times. V and J are TRBV11-1 and TRBJ1-2, with D possibly TRBD1 on 5 matching bases. V was shortened by 1 base and J by 4 bases, with 7 bases between the two germline ends. CDR1 is SGHAT and CDR2 is FQDESV in the germline V gene (reference sequence). This CDR3 contains 13 residues. For the CDR3, the DNA is TGTGCCAGCAGCTTAGGACAGTTCTATGGCTACACCTTC. Its translation is CASSLGQFYGYTF.

This clone has a single count. The chain couples TRBV2 to TRBJ1-6; 10 bases are a match to TRBD1. The trim removed 2 bases at V and 10 bases at J, leaving 8 bases unmatched. This CDR3 contains 16 residues. CDR1 is SNHLY and CDR2 is FYNNEI in the germline V gene. The CDR3 coding sequence is TGTGCCAGCAGTGAAAGACAGGGGGCGGTACGGTCACCCCTCCACTTT. This sequence encodes CASSERQGAVRSPLHF.

V and J are TRBV12-5 and TRBJ2-2, with a possible D match to TRBD1 (5 bases). The CDR3 contains 16 residues. Germline assignment: CDR1 LGHNT and CDR2 FRNRAP. V lost 2 bases and J 4 bases, leaving 14 bases between the germline ends. The CDR3 sequence is CASGLLGVRGTGELFF. In DNA, the CDR3 is TGTGCTAGTGGTTTGTTAGGGGTCCGTGGCACCGGGGAGCTGTTTTTT.

V and J are TRBV7-2 and TRBJ1-1; D is uncertain. Germline V gene sequence: CDR1 SGHTA, CDR2 FQGNSA. The CDR3 is 12 amino acids. Trimming stripped 5 bases from V and 11 bases from J, with 15 bases between. In DNA form, the CDR3 reads TGTGCCAGCAGCCCACCGAATACCGGGGCTTTCTTT. This translates into CASSPPNTGAFF.

The rearrangement links TRBV4-3 to TRBJ1-1; D call uncertain. Germline V gene sequence: CDR1 LGHNA, CDR2 YSLEER. V was shortened by 4 bases and J by 6 bases, with 12 bases between the two germline ends. The CDR3 is 13 amino acids. Written as DNA, the CDR3 is TGCGCCAGCAGCCGAACTACTAGCGCTGAAGCTTTCTTT. It codes for CASSRTTSAEAFF.

The chain joins TRBV6-6 to TRBJ1-2; D is perhaps TRBD1 (5 bases). The CDR3 has 13 amino acids. Per the germline V gene, CDR1 is MNHNY and CDR2 is SVGAGI (reference sequence). V shed 2 bases and J shed 2 bases, with 6 bases lying between them. The CDR3 sequence is CASSYQGNYGYTF. The CDR3 region has the DNA TGTGCCAGCAGTTACCAGGGAAACTATGGCTACACCTTC.

The V call is TRBV4-1, the J call TRBJ1-5; no firm D call. This CDR3 comprises 15 residues. Trimming shortened V by 1 base and J by 6 bases, and 13 bases separated the two germline ends. The germline gives CDR1 MGHRA, CDR2 YSYEKL. DNA of the CDR3: TGCGCCAGCAGCCAAGCGTTCCGGTCCCCTCAGCCCCAGCATTTT. It specifies CASSQAFRSPQPQHF.

The gene calls are TRBV7-8 and TRBJ1-2; possibly TRBD1 for D (6 bases). Germline-derived CDR1 and CDR2 are SGHVS and FQNEAQ. V was clipped by 7 bases and J by 8 bases, with 17 bases between them. The CDR3 spans 13 residues. CDR3 DNA sequence: TGTGCCAGCACCAGGGGTTATGTAGAAGGCTACACCTTC. Protein sequence: CASTRGYVEGYTF.

The CDR3: CSVGTFYNEQFF. In DNA, the CDR3 is TGCAGCGTGGGGACATTCTATAATGAGCAGTTCTTC. The rearrangement joins TRBV29-1 to TRBJ2-1; a weak D match, TRBD1 (6 bases). CDR1 is SQVTM and CDR2 is ANQGSEA in the germline V gene. The length of the CDR3 is 12 residues. V lost 6 bases and J lost 7, with 13 bases in between.

This chain connects TRBV2 to TRBJ2-7; D gene uncertain. The CDR3 sequence is 12 residues long. In germline, CDR1 is SNHLY, CDR2 FYNNEI. V was cut by 5 bases and J by 1 base, with 6 bases left in between. The CDR3 reads CASSKLSYEQYF. The CDR3 DNA reads as TGTGCCAGCAGTAAACTATCCTACGAGCAGTACTTC.

The genes are TRBV6-5 and TRBJ2-7, with D perhaps TRBD1 (6 bases). The CDR3 length is 15 residues. With 6 bases removed from V and 0 bases from J, the gap between germline ends came to 15 bases. Looked up from germline, CDR1 is MNHEY and CDR2 is SVGAGI. CDR3 loop: CASSHRGQASYEQYF. The DNA for the CDR3 is TGTGCCAGCAGCCATCGGGGACAAGCCTCCTACGAGCAGTACTTC.